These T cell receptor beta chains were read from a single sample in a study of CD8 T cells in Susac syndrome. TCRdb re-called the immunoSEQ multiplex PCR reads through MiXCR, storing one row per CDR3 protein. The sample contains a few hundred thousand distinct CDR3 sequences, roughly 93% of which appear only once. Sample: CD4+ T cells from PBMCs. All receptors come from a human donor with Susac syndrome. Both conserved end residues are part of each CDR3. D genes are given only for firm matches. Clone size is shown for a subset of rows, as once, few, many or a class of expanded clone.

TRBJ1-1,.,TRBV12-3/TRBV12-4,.,TGTGCCAGCAGTTTTTTGGGACATTTTTCTGCGAACACTGAAGCTTTCTTT,CASSFLGHFSANTEAFF
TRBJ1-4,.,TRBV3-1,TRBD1,TGTGCCAGCAGCCCCGGGACAGTTTCTGGAAAACTGTTTTTT,CASSPGTVSGKLFF
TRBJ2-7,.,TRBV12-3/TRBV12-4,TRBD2,TGTGCCAGCAGTCCACTCCCAGCGGGGGGAACCTACGAGCAGTACTTC,CASSPLPAGGTYEQYF
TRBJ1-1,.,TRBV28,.,TGTGCCAGTGGGGACGCCCTGATGAACACTGAAGCTTTCTTT,CASGDALMNTEAFF
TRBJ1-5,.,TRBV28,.,TGTGCCAGCAGTTTGGTGACGGGAAATCAGCCCCAGCATTTT,CASSLVTGNQPQHF
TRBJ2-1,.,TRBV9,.,TGTGCCAGCAGCGTAGATCCTAGTGACAATGAGCAGTTCTTC,CASSVDPSDNEQFF
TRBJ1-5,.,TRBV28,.,TGTGCCAGCTGTGACACCCTCAATCAGCCCCAGCATTTT,CASCDTLNQPQHF
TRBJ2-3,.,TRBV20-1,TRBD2,TGCAGTGCTAGGGGACTAGTCATCTCTAGCACAGATACGCAGTATTTT,CSARGLVISSTDTQYF
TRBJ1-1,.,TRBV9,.,TGTGCCAGCAGCCCCGTACTCGGAAACACTGAAGCTTTCTTT,CASSPVLGNTEAFF
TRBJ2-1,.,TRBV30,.,TGTGCCTGGAGCCGAGGACCGTACAATGAGCAGTTCTTC,CAWSRGPYNEQFF
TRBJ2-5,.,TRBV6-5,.,TGTGCCAGCAGTCCGCTCGGGGGATGGGAGACCCAGTACTTC,CASSPLGGWETQYF
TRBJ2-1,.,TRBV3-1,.,TGTGCCAGCAGCCAAGATCTAGGGCTAGCAGAGCAGTTCTTC,CASSQDLGLAEQFF
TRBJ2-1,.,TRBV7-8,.,TGTGCCAGCAGCTCTGGGACCGGGGGACAGTTTGGCCAGTTCTTC,CASSSGTGGQFGQFF
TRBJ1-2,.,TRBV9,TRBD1,TGTGCCAGCAGTGACACAGGGGCCTACTATGGCTACACCTTC,CASSDTGAYYGYTF
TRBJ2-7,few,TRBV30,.,TGTGCCTGGAGTGGACAGGAGCAGTACTTC,CAWSGQEQYF
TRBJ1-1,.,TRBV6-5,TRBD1,TGTGCCAGCAGTTACTCGGGACAGGGAGACACTGAAGCTTTCTTT,CASSYSGQGDTEAFF
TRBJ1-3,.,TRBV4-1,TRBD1,TGCGCCAGCAGCCGTGGGGACAGAGGATCTGGAAACACCATATATTTT,CASSRGDRGSGNTIYF
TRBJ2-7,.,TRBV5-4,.,TGTGCCAGCAGCAAAGGGACCAAGGACTACGAGCAGTACTTC,CASSKGTKDYEQYF
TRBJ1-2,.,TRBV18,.,TGTGCCAGCTCACAGTCCGGGACAAGATATGGCTACACCTTC,CASSQSGTRYGYTF
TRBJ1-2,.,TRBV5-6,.,TGTGCCAGCAGCTCACCCGGGGTCTACACCTTC,CASSSPGVYTF
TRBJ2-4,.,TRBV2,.,TGTGCCAGCACAGCTTTAAGGGACATTCAGTACTTC,CASTALRDIQYF
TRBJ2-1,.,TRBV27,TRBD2,TGTGCCAGCAGTTCGCCCCGGGGACTAGCGGGGGGCCGCGGGTACAATGAGCAGTTCTTC,CASSSPRGLAGGRGYNEQFF
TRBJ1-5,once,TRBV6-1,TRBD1,TGTGCCAGCAGTGAAGCACAGGGGGAGAATCAGCCCCAGCATTTT,CASSEAQGENQPQHF
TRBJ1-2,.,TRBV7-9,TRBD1,TGTGCCAGCGGCTGGGCGGGGGACAGGGGACAAAGTGGCTACACCTTC,CASGWAGDRGQSGYTF
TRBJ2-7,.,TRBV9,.,TGTGCCAGCAGCGCTAGCGAATCCTACGAGCAGTACTTC,CASSASESYEQYF